Below are 19 T cell receptor beta chains sequenced from a single sample in a study of regulatory T cells in long-lasting Graves disease. Time point noted: newly diagnosed GD, antithyroid drugs for less than 3 months. Following extraction of RNA from PBMCs, that RNA was used to make the TCR library. Combining iRepertoire HTBI primers with Arm-PCR of CDR3 regions, the authors built TCR beta libraries. TCRdb redid the calling of the multiplex PCR reads with MiXCR, one entry per CDR3 protein. The sample yields approximately 360,000 distinct CDR3 sequences, about 10% seen once. The data were also submitted as part of a second study, on T cells in Graves' hyperthyroidism and ophthalmopathy.

This material consisted of peripheral blood mononuclear cells (PBMCs), taken at new diagnosis, from a patient treated with antithyroid drugs. The source of these receptors is a woman between 18 and 30 years old with Graves disease.

This clonotype has ten or more counts. A junction end diverges from the germline sequence, so it may reflect a read error. J is TRBJ2-1 and V is TRBV5-1; TRBD2 agrees at 7 bases. CDR3 length: 15 residues. The V gene's germline CDR1 is SGHRS and CDR2 YFSETQ. CDR3 nucleotide sequence: TGTGCCAGCAGTTTGGGGGGAGGGCCCTACAATGAGCAGTTCTTC. Protein: CASSLGGGPYNEQFF.

This clonotype was seen ten or more times. The chain joins TRBV20-1 to TRBJ2-4; D is perhaps TRBD2 (6 bases). Germline V gene data show CDR1 as DFQATT and CDR2 as SNEGSKA (reference sequence). This CDR3 spans 14 amino acids. Trimming cost V 1 base and J 4 bases, with 11 bases left between them. CDR3: CSARVRDLKNIQYF. The CDR3 DNA is TGCAGTGCTAGAGTTAGGGACTTAAAAAACATTCAGTACTTC.

In the case of this clonotype: A read error may be the cause here, since a much bigger clone is one base away. The chain employs TRBV7-9 and TRBJ2-7, with D perhaps assigned TRBD1 or TRBD2 (8 bases each). This CDR3 is 14 amino acids long. V gave up 1 base and J gave up 7 bases, with 14 bases separating them. Germline lookup yields CDR1 SEHNR and CDR2 FQNEAQ (reference sequence). The CDR3 protein is CASSLGGGTGEQYF. The DNA for the CDR3 is TGTGCCAGCAGCTTAGGCGGGGGGACAGGTGAGCAGTACTTC.

The table lists this clonotype with a few counts. This sequence joins TRBV10-3 and TRBJ2-7; 9 positions match TRBD1. The CDR3 is 15 amino acids. Germline CDR1 is ENHRY and CDR2 is SYGVKD. Losses at the gene ends were 4 bases for V and 7 bases for J; bases not matched to a gene: 11. DNA for the CDR3: TGTGCCATCAGTGGGGGGACAGGGTCTTCGGGGGAGCAGTACGTC. It specifies CAISGGTGSSGEQYV.

This clonotype has a count of ten or more. The chain carries TRBV11-1 and TRBJ1-1, with D tentatively TRBD1 (5 bases). The CDR3 length is 15 residues. Germline CDR1 SGHAT, CDR2 FQDESV (reference sequence). Trimming pared 4 bases from V and 4 bases from J, leaving 16 bases between. CDR3 DNA sequence: TGTGCCAGCAGCTCCGGGGGGGGGTATGGCACTGAAGCTTTCTTT. Amino acids: CASSSGGGYGTEAFF. The full variable domain, rest sourced from reference TRBV11-1 and TRBJ1-1, is EAEVAQSPRYKITEKSQAVAFWCDPISGHATLYWYRQILGQGPELLVQFQDESVVDDSQLPKDRFSAERLKGVDSTLKIQPAELGDSAMYLCASSSGGGYGTEAFFGQGTRLTVV.

The J gene is TRBJ2-7, the V gene TRBV7-2; TRBD1 aligns across 9 bases. The CDR3 spans 15 residues. With 4 bases clipped from V and 7 bases from J, the junction kept 11 bases outside the gene matches. The germline gives CDR1 SGHTA, CDR2 FQGNSA. CDR3: CASSSTGGRGNEQYV. CDR3 bases: TGTGCCAGCAGCTCCACAGGGGGCCGGGGCAATGAGCAGTACGTC.

This clonotype has at least ten counts. The chain has TRBV6-1 and TRBJ1-2; D is unresolved. This CDR3 is 13 amino acids long. V lost 6 bases, J lost 5 bases, and 13 bases lay in between. The germline CDR1 and CDR2 sequences are MNHNS and SASEGT. The CDR3 nucleotides are TGTGCCAGCAGAAAATCGTCGGATTATGGCTACACCTTC. It specifies CASRKSSDYGYTF.

There are a few counts of this clonotype. This chain links TRBV6-2 or TRBV6-3 with TRBJ2-6, with D uncertain. The CDR3 sequence is 18 residues long. Germline V gene lookup returns CDR1 MNHEY and CDR2 SVGEGT. The V end was cut by 2 bases, the J end by 0 bases, with 14 bases between. The CDR3 sequence: CASSYRALFFSGANVLTF. The CDR3 DNA sequence: TGTGCCAGCAGTTACAGGGCCTTATTCTTCTCTGGGGCCAACGTCCTGACTTTC.

This clonotype was seen repeatedly, ten times or more. This chain links TRBV28 with TRBJ1-4; no definite D call. CDR3 length: 14 residues. Trimming left V 4 bases short and J 7 bases short, with 13 bases between. Germline loops: CDR1 MDHEN, CDR2 SYDVKM. CDR3 amino acids: CASSSRNSGEKLFF. The DNA for the CDR3 is TGTGCCAGCAGTTCACGCAATTCGGGTGAAAAACTGTTTTTT.

At least ten counts were recorded for this clonotype. The chain has TRBV2 and TRBJ2-6; the D gene is possibly TRBD1 (5 bases). V shed 7 bases and J shed 2 bases, with 18 bases lying between them. Looked up from germline, CDR1 is SNHLY and CDR2 is FYNNEI. The CDR3 length is 17 residues. Here the CDR3 DNA reads TGTGCCAGCACTGACAGCCTAATGGGGCCTGGGGCCAACGTCCTGACTTTC. It encodes CASTDSLMGPGANVLTF.

This clonotype has just a few counts. This chain uses TRBV5-1 with TRBJ1-2; TRBD1 aligns across 9 bases. The germline V gene has CDR1 SGHRS and CDR2 YFSETQ. This CDR3 spans 14 amino acids. The J segment lost 8 bases and the V segment lost 0 bases, leaving 5 bases of the junction unmatched. In nucleotides, the CDR3 is TGCGCCAGCAGCTTGGCGACAGGGGGTCGGGGCTACACCTTC. It specifies CASSLATGGRGYTF.

This clonotype has ten or more counts. This chain links TRBV6-1 with TRBJ2-1, with TRBD2 matching 7 bases. The CDR3 is 13 residues long. The germline V gene encodes CDR1 MNHNS and CDR2 SASEGT. With 5 bases clipped from V and 9 bases from J, the junction kept 7 bases outside the gene matches. CDR3 coding DNA: TGTGCCAGCAGTACCAATTGGGGGGGTGAGCAGTTCTTC. Residues: CASSTNWGGEQFF.

This clonotype was seen ten or more times. The chain recombines TRBV20-1 with TRBJ2-5; D gene ambiguous. Germline-derived CDR1 and CDR2 are DFQATT and SNEGSKA (reference sequence). This CDR3 is built from 14 residues. V dropped 2 bases and J dropped 5 bases, with 15 bases sitting between them. CDR3 sequence reads: CSARTSRTLETQYF. Here the CDR3 DNA reads TGCAGTGCTAGAACTTCAAGGACCCTGGAGACCCAGTACTTC.

This clonotype has a count of ten or more. V gene TRBV7-2 combines with J gene TRBJ2-3; D unresolved. The CDR3 is made up of 14 amino acids. V was cut by 9 bases and J by 4 bases, with 17 bases left in between. The V gene's germline CDR1 is SGHTA and CDR2 FQGNSA. CDR3 sequence reads: CASRMGIGSDTQYF. The CDR3 nucleotides are TGTGCCAGTAGAATGGGGATCGGGTCAGATACGCAGTATTTT.

The chain employs TRBV5-4 and TRBJ2-7, with D possibly matching TRBD1 (5 bases). The V gene's germline CDR1 is SGHNT and CDR2 YYREEE (reference sequence). The CDR3 totals 15 residues. The V and J ends lost 8 bases and 0 bases respectively, with 18 bases between them. The CDR3 sequence is CASQMGPRLSYEQYF. For the CDR3, the DNA is TGTGCCAGTCAGATGGGGCCAAGACTCTCCTACGAGCAGTACTTC.

This clonotype was recorded many times. The rearrangement joins TRBV4-2 to TRBJ2-2; TRBD2 aligns across 11 bases. The CDR3 has 17 amino acids. V lost 5 bases, J lost 0 bases, and 5 bases stayed unmatched. The germline gives CDR1 LGHNA, CDR2 YNFKEQ. In DNA, the CDR3 is TGTGCCAGCAGCTCTAGCGGGGGGCTCGCGAACACCGGGGAGCTGTTTTTT. As protein: CASSSSGGLANTGELFF.

The genes are TRBV4-3 and TRBJ1-4; D is ambiguous. The CDR3 loop spans 14 amino acids. Germline V CDR1 and CDR2: LGHNA, YSLEER. Deletions cut 0 bases from V and 8 bases from J, with 10 bases between. The CDR3 spells CASSQEDRVEKLFF. DNA for the CDR3: TGCGCCAGCAGCCAAGAAGATAGAGTCGAAAAACTGTTTTTT.

J is TRBJ2-3 and V is TRBV19; the match to TRBD2 covers 7 bases. The J call is uncertain, as TRBJ2-1 better fits the DNA end. Per the germline V gene, CDR1 is LNHDA and CDR2 is SQIVND (reference sequence). This CDR3 has 15 residues. The CDR3 here is CASSISGLVGHEQFF. CDR3 sequence (DNA): TGTGCCAGTAGTATTAGTGGACTAGTGGGCCATGAGCAGTTCTTC.

This clonotype appeared many times. The rearrangement links TRBV7-2 to TRBJ1-1; 10 nucleotides match TRBD1. Losses at the gene ends were 1 base for V and 11 bases for J; bases not matched to a gene: 10. CDR3 length: 15 residues. CDR1 and CDR2 from the germline V gene are SGHTA and FQGNSA. DNA for the CDR3: TGTGCCAGCAGCTTAGATTCTGGGACAGGGGTTTCGGCTTTCTTT. Protein: CASSLDSGTGVSAFF.